This T cell receptor beta chain was documented in a study of blood T cell repertoires in COVID-19. Overall study context: Some COVID-19 samples were acute and others convalescent; all came from the United States, Italy and Spain.

Germline assignment: CDR1 LGHNA and CDR2 YNFKEQ. With 0 bases removed from V and 2 bases from J, the gap between germline ends came to 10 bases. The CDR3 loop spans 15 amino acids. This table comes from immunoSEQ multiplex PCR, and its TCRdb copy is limited to in-frame clones, with some not included. The table records 90,000 to 150,000 clones, roughly three quarters of them present only once. The source of this sequence is a woman older than 75 with acute or convalescent COVID-19. The chain joins TRBV4-2 to TRBJ2-5, with D unresolved. The sequencing sample was made of peripheral blood. DNA for the CDR3: TGTGCCAGCAGCCAAGATTGGGCGATTCAAGAGACCCAGTACTTC. Its protein product is CASSQDWAIQETQYF.